This TCR beta chain is drawn from a study of T cells in Graves' hyperthyroidism and ophthalmopathy. Amplified regions were TCR beta CDR3 sequences from RNA transcripts. RT-PCR in the first round (using the HTBI primer set) targeted the TCR CDR3. Using its own MiXCR run on the multiplex PCR reads, TCRdb lists one record per CDR3 protein. The sample lists 550,000 to 700,000 distinct CDR3 sequences; around 42% were seen once. Study outcomes and limitations: Stable hyperthyroidism was told apart from ophthalmopathy by a model built on 13 V-J features. Most clonotypes expanded in thyroid above 0.001 were likewise present in blood. The model's output predicted ophthalmopathy at a median of 6.5 months prior to onset.

On this clonotype: Its antigen is currently unknown.

This CDR3 contains 12 residues. V was clipped by 8 bases and J by 8 bases, with 15 bases between them. The specimen sequenced was peripheral blood or thyroid tissue (not recorded which). The chain carries TRBV12-3 or TRBV12-4 and TRBJ1-1; the D is unclear. This receptor was identified in an adult woman with Graves' disease, either hyperthyroidism or ophthalmopathy (not recorded which). The CDR3 loop is CASHRRGAEAFF. CDR3 coding DNA: TGTGCCAGCCACAGACGAGGTGCCGAAGCTTTCTTT.